This T cell receptor beta chain was retrieved from a study of beta chain features in type 1 diabetes. As for the study in general: Healthy donors resembled patients in age, gender and cell yields.

For this clone: Its cognate antigen is unknown.

Trimming shortened V by 0 bases and J by 6 bases, and 9 bases separated the two germline ends. The germline CDR1 and CDR2 sequences are LGHNA and YSLEER. This CDR3 spans 14 amino acids. Regarding the study as a whole: Relative to healthy donors, patients appeared to have naive, central memory and Treg TCRB repertoires that were more similar. Within each of all four CD4+ subsets, Type 1 diabetes patients had TCRB CDR3s that were moderately but significantly shorter.

Researchers reported sorting CD4+ naive, central memory, regulatory and stem cell-like memory cells via CD45RO/CCR7/CD25/CD127/CD95/CD27. The study reverse transcribed the entire isolated RNA, so it sequenced expressed TCRB transcripts. Only in-frame clones appear in the TCRdb table, and some are missing; sequencing was by immunoSEQ multiplex PCR. The table records hundreds of thousands of clones, about an eighth of them present only once. The chain carries TRBV4-3 and TRBJ2-1; unclear D gene. The clonotype originates from a man in his late teens or twenties with type 1 diabetes. Sequenced: naive CD4+ T cells from blood. CDR3 coding DNA: TGCGCCAGCAGCCAAGATTTAGGTCTCAATGAGCAGTTCTTC. It codes for CASSQDLGLNEQFF.